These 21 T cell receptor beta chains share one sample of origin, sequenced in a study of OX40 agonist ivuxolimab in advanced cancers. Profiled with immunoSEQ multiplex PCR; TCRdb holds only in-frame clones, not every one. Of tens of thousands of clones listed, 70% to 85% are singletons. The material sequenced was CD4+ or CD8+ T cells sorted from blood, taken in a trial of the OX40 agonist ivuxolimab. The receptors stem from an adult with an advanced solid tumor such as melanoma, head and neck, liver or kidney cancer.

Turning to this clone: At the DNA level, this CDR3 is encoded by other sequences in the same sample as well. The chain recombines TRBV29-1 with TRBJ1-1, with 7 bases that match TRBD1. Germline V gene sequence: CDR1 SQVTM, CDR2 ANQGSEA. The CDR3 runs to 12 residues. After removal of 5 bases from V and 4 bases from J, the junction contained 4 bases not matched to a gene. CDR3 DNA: TGCAGCGTTAACAGGGGAGGCACTGAAGCTTTCTTT. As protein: CSVNRGGTEAFF.

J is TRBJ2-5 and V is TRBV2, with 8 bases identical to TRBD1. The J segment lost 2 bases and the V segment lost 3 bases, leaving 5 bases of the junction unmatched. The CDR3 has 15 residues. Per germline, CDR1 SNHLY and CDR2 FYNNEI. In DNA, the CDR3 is TGTGCCAGCAGTGACAGGGGGCTCCCGCAAGAGACCCAGTACTTC. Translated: CASSDRGLPQETQYF.

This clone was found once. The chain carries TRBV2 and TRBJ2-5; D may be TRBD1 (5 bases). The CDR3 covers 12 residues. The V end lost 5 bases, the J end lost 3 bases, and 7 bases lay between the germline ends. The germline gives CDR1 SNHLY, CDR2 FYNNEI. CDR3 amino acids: CASSKGEETQYF. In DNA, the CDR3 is TGTGCCAGCAGTAAAGGGGAAGAGACCCAGTACTTC. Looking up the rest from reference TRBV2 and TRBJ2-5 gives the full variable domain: EPEVTQTPSHQVTQMGQEVILRCVPISNHLYFYWYRQILGQKVEFLVSFYNNEISEKSEIFDDQFSVERPDGSNFTLKIRSTKLEDSAMYFCASSKGEETQYFGPGTRLLVL.

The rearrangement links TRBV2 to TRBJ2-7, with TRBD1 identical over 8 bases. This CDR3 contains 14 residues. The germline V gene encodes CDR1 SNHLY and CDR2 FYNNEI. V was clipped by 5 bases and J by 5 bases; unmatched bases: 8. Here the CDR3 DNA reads TGTGCCAGCAGTTCCCGGACAGGGTCCCACGAGCAGTACTTC. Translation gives CASSSRTGSHEQYF.

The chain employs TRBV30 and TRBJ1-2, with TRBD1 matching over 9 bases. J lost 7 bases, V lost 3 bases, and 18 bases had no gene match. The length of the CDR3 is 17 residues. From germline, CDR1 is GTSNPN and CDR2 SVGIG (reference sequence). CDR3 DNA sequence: TGTGCCTGGAGCCGCGGAAAGGGTACAGGGGGCGCTTCTGGCTACACCTTC. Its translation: CAWSRGKGTGGASGYTF.

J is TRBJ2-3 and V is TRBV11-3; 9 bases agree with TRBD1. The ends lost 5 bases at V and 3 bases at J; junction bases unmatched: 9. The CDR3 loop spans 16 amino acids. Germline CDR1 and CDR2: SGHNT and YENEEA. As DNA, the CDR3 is TGTGCCAGCAGCCCCTCAGACAGGGGGGGGACAGATACGCAGTATTTT. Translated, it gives CASSPSDRGGTDTQYF.

As DNA, the CDR3 is TGTGCCAGTCAACATCGGAATGGCTACACCTTC. This gives the protein CASQHRNGYTF. The chain couples TRBV19 to TRBJ1-2; D unclear. The CDR3 has 11 amino acids. CDR1 LNHDA and CDR2 SQIVND come from the germline V gene (reference sequence). The V gene lost 8 bases and the J gene lost 6 bases, with 10 bases spanning the gap. Using reference TRBV19 and TRBJ1-2 for the parts outside the CDR3, the full variable domain is DGGITQSPKYLFRKEGQNVTLSCEQNLNHDAMYWYRQDPGQGLRLIYYSQIVNDFQKGDIAEGYSVSREKKESFPLTVTSAQKNPTAFYLCASQHRNGYTFGSGTRLTVV.

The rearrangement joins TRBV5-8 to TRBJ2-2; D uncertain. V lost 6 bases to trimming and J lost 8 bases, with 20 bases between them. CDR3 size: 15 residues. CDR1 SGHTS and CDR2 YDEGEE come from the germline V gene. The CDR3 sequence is CASTKPGPNAGELFF. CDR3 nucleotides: TGTGCCAGCACCAAACCGGGTCCTAATGCAGGGGAGCTGTTTTTT.

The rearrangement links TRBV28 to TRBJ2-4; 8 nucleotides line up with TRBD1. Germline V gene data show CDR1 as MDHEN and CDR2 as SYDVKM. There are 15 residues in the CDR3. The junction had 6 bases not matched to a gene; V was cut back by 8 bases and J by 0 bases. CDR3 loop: CASGADRVAKNIQYF. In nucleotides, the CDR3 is TGTGCCAGCGGAGCGGACAGGGTAGCCAAAAACATTCAGTACTTC.

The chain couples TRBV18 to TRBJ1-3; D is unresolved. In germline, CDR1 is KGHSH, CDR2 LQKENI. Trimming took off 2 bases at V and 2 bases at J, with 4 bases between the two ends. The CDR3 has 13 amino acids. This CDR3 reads CASSPKAGNTIYF. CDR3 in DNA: TGTGCCAGCTCACCAAAGGCTGGAAACACCATATATTTT.

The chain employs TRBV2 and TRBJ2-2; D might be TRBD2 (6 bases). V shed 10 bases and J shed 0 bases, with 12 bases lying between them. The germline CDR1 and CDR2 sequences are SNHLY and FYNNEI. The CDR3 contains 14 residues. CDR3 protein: CATETGANTGELFF. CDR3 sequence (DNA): TGTGCCACCGAGACGGGGGCGAACACCGGGGAGCTGTTTTTT.

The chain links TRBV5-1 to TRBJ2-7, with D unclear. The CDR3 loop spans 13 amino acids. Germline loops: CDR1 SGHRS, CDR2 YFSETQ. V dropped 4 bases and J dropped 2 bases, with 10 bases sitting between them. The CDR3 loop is CASSPLDPYEQYF. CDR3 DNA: TGCGCCAGCAGCCCCCTGGACCCCTACGAGCAGTACTTC.

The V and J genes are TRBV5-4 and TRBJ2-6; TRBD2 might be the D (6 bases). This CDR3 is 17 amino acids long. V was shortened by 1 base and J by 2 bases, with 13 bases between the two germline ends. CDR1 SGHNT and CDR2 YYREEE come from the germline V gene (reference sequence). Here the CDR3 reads CASSLSQGGPGANVLTF. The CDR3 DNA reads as TGTGCCAGCAGCTTGAGTCAGGGAGGCCCTGGGGCCAACGTCCTGACTTTC. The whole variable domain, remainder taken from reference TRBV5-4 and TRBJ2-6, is ETGVTQSPTHLIKTRGQQVTLRCSSQSGHNTVSWYQQALGQGPQFIFQYYREEENGRGNFPPRFSGLQFPNYSSELNVNALELDDSALYLCASSLSQGGPGANVLTFGAGSRLTVL.

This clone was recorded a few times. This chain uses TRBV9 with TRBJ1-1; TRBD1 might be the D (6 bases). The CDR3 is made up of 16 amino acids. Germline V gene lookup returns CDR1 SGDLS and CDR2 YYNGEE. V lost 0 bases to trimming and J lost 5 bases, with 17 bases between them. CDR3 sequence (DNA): TGTGCCAGCAGCGTAGGGAGGAGGGATAGGGGGACTGAAGCTTTCTTT. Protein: CASSVGRRDRGTEAFF.

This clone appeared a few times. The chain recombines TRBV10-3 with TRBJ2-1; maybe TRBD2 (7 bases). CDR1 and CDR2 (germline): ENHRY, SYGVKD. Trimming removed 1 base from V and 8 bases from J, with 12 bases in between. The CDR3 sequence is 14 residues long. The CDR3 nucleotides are TGTGCCATCAGTGAGTTGGGGGGGGCCTATGAGCAGTTCTTC. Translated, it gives CAISELGGAYEQFF.

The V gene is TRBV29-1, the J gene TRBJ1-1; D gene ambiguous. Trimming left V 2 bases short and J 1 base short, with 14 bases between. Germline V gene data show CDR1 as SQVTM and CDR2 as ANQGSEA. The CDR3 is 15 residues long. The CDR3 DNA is TGCAGCGTTGAATACAGTGCGCGGAAGAACACTGAAGCTTTCTTT. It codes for CSVEYSARKNTEAFF.

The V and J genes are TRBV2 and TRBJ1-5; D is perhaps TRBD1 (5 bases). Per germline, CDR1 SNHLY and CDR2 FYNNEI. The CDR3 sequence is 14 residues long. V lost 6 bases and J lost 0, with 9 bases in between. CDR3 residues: CASRSTVSNQPQHF. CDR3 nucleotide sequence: TGTGCCAGCAGGTCGACAGTTAGCAATCAGCCCCAGCATTTT.

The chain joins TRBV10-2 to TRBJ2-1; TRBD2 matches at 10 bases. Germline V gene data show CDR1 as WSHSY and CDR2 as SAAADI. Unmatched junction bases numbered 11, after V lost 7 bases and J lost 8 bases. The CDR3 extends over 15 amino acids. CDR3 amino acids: CASIDSGGNRDEQFF. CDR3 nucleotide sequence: TGCGCCAGCATTGATAGCGGGGGGAATAGAGATGAGCAGTTCTTC.

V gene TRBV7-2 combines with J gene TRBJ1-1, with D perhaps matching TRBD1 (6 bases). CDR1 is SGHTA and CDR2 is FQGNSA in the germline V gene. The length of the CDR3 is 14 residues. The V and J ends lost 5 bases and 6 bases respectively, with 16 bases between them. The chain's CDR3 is CASSRDNREAEAFF. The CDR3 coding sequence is TGTGCCAGCAGCAGGGATAACAGGGAGGCTGAAGCTTTCTTT.

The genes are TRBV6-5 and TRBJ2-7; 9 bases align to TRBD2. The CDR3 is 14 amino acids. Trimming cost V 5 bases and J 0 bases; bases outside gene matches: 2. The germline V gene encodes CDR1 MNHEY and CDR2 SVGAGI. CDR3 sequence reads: CASSGSGGSYEQYF. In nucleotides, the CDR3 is TGTGCCAGCAGTGGTAGCGGGGGCTCCTACGAGCAGTACTTC.

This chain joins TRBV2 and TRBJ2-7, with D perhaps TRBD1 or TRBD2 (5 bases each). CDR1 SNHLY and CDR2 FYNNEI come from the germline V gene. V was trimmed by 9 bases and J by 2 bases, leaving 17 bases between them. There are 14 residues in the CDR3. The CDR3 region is CASLSWRGAYEQYF. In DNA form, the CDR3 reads TGTGCCAGTCTTTCCTGGAGAGGGGCCTACGAGCAGTACTTC.